The 6 T cell receptor beta chains below come from one sample, sequenced in a study of blood T cell repertoires in COVID-19. Assay used: immunoSEQ multiplex PCR; TCRdb lists only in-frame clones, some missing. Here the sample spans some 100,000 clones, about three quarters being singletons. The sample consisted of peripheral blood. All receptors come from a human donor in a cohort sampled during active or convalescent COVID-19.

The CDR3 loop is CASSLGTSGTDTQYF. CDR3 coding DNA: TGTGCCAGCAGTCTAGGGACTAGCGGCACAGATACGCAGTATTTT. The chain couples TRBV28 to TRBJ2-3; 10 bases are a match to TRBD2. The CDR3 totals 15 residues. V was clipped by 5 bases and J by 1 base; unmatched bases: 3. Per the germline V gene, CDR1 is MDHEN and CDR2 is SYDVKM. The whole variable domain, remainder taken from reference TRBV28 and TRBJ2-3, is DVKVTQSSRYLVKRTGEKVFLECVQDMDHENMFWYRQDPGLGLRLIYFSYDVKMKEKGDIPEGYSVSREKKERFSLILESASTNQTSMYLCASSLGTSGTDTQYFGPGTRLTVL.

The genes are TRBV7-9 and TRBJ2-5; 8 bases line up with TRBD1. V lost 5 bases to trimming and J lost 1 base; unmatched junction nucleotides: 12. There are 17 residues in the CDR3. CDR1 SEHNR and CDR2 FQNEAQ come from the germline V gene (reference sequence). CDR3 amino acids: CASSPYPPQGVQETQYF. For the CDR3, the DNA is TGTGCCAGCAGCCCCTACCCGCCACAGGGGGTCCAAGAGACCCAGTACTTC.

This clone has just one count. V usage is TRBV7-2 and J usage is TRBJ2-3; D uncertain. Trimming pared 4 bases from V and 6 bases from J, leaving 11 bases between. Germline-derived CDR1 and CDR2 are SGHTA and FQGNSA. The CDR3 totals 13 residues. CDR3 loop: CASSSLRSDTQYF. The CDR3 nucleotides are TGTGCCAGCAGCTCCTTGCGGTCCGATACGCAGTATTTT.

The chain uses TRBV11-3 and TRBJ1-1, with D unresolved. Germline V gene sequence: CDR1 SGHNT, CDR2 YENEEA. Between the trimmed V and J ends, which lost 0 bases and 3 bases, there was a span of 5 bases. CDR3 length: 13 amino acids. The CDR3 here is CASSLDVYTEAFF. CDR3 coding DNA: TGTGCCAGCAGCTTAGACGTCTACACTGAAGCTTTCTTT.

The J gene is TRBJ2-7, the V gene TRBV6-5; maybe TRBD1 (6 bases). The V and J ends lost 6 bases and 5 bases respectively, with 11 bases between them. Germline lookup yields CDR1 MNHEY and CDR2 SVGAGI. This CDR3 comprises 12 residues. The CDR3 sequence is CASRPTGNEQYF. The DNA for the CDR3 is TGTGCCAGCAGACCAACAGGGAACGAGCAGTACTTC.

The genes are TRBV5-1 and TRBJ2-5; 7 positions match TRBD2. The germline CDR1 and CDR2 sequences are SGHRS and YFSETQ. The CDR3 loop spans 17 amino acids. V shed 2 bases and J 3 bases; nucleotides not matched to a gene: 13. CDR3 amino acids: CASSFGGGGSIKETQYF. CDR3 coding DNA: TGCGCCAGCAGCTTTGGGGGTGGCGGGAGCATTAAAGAGACCCAGTACTTC.